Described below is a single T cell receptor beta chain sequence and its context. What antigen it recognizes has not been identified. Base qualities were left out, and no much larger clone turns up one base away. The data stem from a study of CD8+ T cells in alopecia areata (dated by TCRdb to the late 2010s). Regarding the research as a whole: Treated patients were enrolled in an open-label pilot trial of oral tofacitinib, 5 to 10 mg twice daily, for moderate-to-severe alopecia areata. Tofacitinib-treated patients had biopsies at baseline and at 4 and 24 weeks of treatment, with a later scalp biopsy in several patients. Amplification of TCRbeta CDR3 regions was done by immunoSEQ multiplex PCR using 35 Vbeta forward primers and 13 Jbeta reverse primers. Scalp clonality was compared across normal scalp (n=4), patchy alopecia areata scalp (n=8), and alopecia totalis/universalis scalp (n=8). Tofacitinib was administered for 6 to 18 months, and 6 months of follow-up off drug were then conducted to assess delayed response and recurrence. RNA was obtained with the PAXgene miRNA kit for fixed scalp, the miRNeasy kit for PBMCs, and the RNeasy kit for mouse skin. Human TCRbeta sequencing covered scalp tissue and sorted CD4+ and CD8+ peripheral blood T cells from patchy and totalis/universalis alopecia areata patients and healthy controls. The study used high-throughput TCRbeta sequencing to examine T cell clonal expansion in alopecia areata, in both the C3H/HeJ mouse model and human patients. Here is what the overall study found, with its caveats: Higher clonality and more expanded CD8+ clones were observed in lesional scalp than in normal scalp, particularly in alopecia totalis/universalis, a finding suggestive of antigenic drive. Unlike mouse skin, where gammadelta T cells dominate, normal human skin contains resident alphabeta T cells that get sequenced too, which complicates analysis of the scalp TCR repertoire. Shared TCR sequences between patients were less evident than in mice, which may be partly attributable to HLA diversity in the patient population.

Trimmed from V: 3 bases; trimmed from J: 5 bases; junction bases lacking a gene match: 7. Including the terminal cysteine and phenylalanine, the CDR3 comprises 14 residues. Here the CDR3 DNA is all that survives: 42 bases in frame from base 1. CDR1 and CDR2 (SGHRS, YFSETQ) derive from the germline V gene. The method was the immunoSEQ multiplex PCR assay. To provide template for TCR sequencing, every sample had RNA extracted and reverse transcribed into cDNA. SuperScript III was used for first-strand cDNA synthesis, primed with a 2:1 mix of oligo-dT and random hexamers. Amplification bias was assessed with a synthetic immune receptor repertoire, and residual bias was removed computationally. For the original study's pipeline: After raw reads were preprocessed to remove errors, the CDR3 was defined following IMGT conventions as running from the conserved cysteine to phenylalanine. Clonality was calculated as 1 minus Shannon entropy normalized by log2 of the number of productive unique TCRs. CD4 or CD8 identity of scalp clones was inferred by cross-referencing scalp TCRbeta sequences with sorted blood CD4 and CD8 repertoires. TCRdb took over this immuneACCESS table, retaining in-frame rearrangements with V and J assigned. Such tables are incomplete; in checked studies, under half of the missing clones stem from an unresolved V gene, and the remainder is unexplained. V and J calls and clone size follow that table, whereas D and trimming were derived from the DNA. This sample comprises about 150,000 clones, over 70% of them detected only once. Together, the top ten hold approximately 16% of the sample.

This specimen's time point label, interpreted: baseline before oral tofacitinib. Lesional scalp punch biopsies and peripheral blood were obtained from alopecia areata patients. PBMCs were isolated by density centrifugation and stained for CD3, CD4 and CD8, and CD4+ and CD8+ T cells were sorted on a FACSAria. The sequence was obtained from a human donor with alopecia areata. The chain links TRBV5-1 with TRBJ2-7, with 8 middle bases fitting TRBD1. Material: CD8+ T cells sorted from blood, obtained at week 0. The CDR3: CASSYGQGADEQYF. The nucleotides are TGCGCCAGCAGCTACGGACAGGGAGCGGACGAGCAGTACTTC.